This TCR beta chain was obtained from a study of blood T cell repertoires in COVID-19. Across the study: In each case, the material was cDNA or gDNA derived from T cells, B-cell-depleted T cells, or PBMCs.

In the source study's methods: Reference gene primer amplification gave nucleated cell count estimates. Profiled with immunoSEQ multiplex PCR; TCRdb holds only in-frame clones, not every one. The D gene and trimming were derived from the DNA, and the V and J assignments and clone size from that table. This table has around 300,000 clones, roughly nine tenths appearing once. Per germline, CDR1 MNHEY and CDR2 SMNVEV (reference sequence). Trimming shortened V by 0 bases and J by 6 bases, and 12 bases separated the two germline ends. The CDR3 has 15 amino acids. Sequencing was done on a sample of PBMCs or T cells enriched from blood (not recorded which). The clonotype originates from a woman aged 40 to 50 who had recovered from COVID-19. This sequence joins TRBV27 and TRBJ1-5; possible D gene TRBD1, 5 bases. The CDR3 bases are TGTGCCAGCAGTTTATCCCCGACAGCTGGTCAGCCCCAGCATTTT. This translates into CASSLSPTAGQPQHF.